A selection of T cell receptor beta chains follows, all from one sample in a study of cytomegalovirus exposure and HLA in healthy donors. Profiled with immunoSEQ multiplex PCR; TCRdb holds only in-frame clones, not every one. This sample has 160,000 or so clones, with almost 85% found just once. Sequenced material: PBMCs. All receptors come from a man aged 25 to 40 in good health and CMV-seronegative. Both conserved end residues are part of each CDR3. D genes are given only for firm matches. The size entry is marked missing in some rows and otherwise reads once, few, many or a size class.

J gene | V gene | clone size | D gene | CDR3 DNA | CDR3 protein
TRBJ2-7 | TRBV30 | NA | TRBD1 | TGTGCCGGCCGAATGACAGGGGGCCCCTACGAGCAGTACTTC | CAGRMTGGPYEQYF
TRBJ1-3 | TRBV5-1 | once | NA | TGCGCCAGCAGCTTGGCAGGGAAGGACAACACCATATATTTT | CASSLAGKDNTIYF
TRBJ2-5 | TRBV7-6 | few | TRBD2 | TGTGCCAGCAGCCCTCTGGCTAGCGGGGGGCTCCAAGAGACCCAGTACTTC | CASSPLASGGLQETQYF
TRBJ2-7 | TRBV5-1 | NA | TRBD2 | TGCGCCAGCAGCTTGACTAGCGGAATATACGAGCAGTACTTC | CASSLTSGIYEQYF
TRBJ2-5 | TRBV6-1 | NA | NA | TGTGCCAGCAGTCCGGGGGGCTGGGAGACCCAGTACTTC | CASSPGGWETQYF
TRBJ2-5 | TRBV19 | NA | TRBD1 | TGTGCCAGTAGCCCGGGACAGTTCCCAGAGACCCAGTACTTC | CASSPGQFPETQYF
TRBJ1-4 | TRBV5-1 | NA | NA | TGCGCCAGCAGCTTGGCGGGGGAAGTCGGTGAAAAACTGTTTTTT | CASSLAGEVGEKLFF
TRBJ2-2 | TRBV6-6 | NA | NA | TGTGCCAGCGGACGGGATGGAACCGGGGAGCTGTTTTTT | CASGRDGTGELFF
TRBJ2-1 | TRBV11-2 | NA | NA | TGTGCCAGCATCCGAAAGGGGTTGGGCAATGAGCAGTTCTTC | CASIRKGLGNEQFF
TRBJ2-7 | TRBV4-3 | NA | TRBD2 | TGCGCCAGCAGCCAGTCCGGGACTAGCGGGACTGGCGAGCAGTACTTC | CASSQSGTSGTGEQYF
TRBJ1-1 | TRBV6-1 | NA | NA | TGTGCCAGCAGCGGACAGACGAACACTGAAGCTTTCTTT | CASSGQTNTEAFF
TRBJ2-3 | TRBV28 | NA | TRBD1 | TGTGCCAGCAGTCCACCGGGACAGTTCACAGATACGCAGTATTTT | CASSPPGQFTDTQYF
TRBJ2-2 | TRBV4-3 | NA | NA | TGCGCCAGCAGCCTGGCCGCGGCAGCGAACACCGGGGAGCTGTTTTTT | CASSLAAAANTGELFF
TRBJ1-2 | TRBV5-5 | NA | NA | TGTGCCAGCAGCCAATTTGTGTCGGGGGGCAGTAGCGATGGCTACACCTTC | CASSQFVSGGSSDGYTF
TRBJ2-7 | TRBV30 | NA | NA | TGTGCCTGGACGAAGACAACCAGAGAGCAGTACTTC | CAWTKTTREQYF
TRBJ1-1 | TRBV4-2 | NA | NA | TGTGCCAGCAGAGAGACAGGCGTGGGCACTGAAGCTTTCTTT | CASRETGVGTEAFF
TRBJ2-1 | TRBV7-7 | NA | NA | TGTGCTAGCAGCCGAGGCCGGGACACTGGCAATGAGCAGTTCTTC | CASSRGRDTGNEQFF
TRBJ2-6 | TRBV6-5 | NA | TRBD1 | TGTGCCAGCATGGATCAGGGGGCTGGGGCCAACGTCCTGACTTTC | CASMDQGAGANVLTF
TRBJ1-6 | TRBV6-1 | once | TRBD1 | TGTGCCAGCACATCGGGACAGGGGTATTCACCCCTCCACTTT | CASTSGQGYSPLHF
TRBJ2-7 | TRBV4-3 | NA | NA | TGCGCCAGCAGCCAAGATCTGGCAGGGGGGTCCTACGAGCAGTACTTC | CASSQDLAGGSYEQYF
TRBJ2-1 | TRBV7-2 | NA | TRBD2 | TGTGCCAGCAGCAGACGGACTAGCCGGATTATCCACAATGAGCAGTTCTTC | CASSRRTSRIIHNEQFF
TRBJ1-4 | TRBV14 | NA | NA | TGTGCCAGCAGCCAAGATCGGGAGACGGGGAATGAAAAACTGTTTTTT | CASSQDRETGNEKLFF
TRBJ1-2 | TRBV6-1 | NA | NA | TGTGCCAGCAGGGAGGTTGGGGTGGGCTATGGCTACACCTTC | CASREVGVGYGYTF
TRBJ2-3 | TRBV5-1 | NA | NA | TGCGCCAGCAGCTTGGTGGACAGTGTCACAGATACGCAGTATTTT | CASSLVDSVTDTQYF
TRBJ1-1 | TRBV11-3 | NA | TRBD1 | TGTGCCAGCAGCGTCAGGGGGGCAAATCAAGCTTTCTTT | CASSVRGANQAFF
TRBJ2-7 | TRBV11-2 | few | TRBD2 | TGTGCCAGCAGCGGGGGGTTCAAAAGAGGACTAGCGAAATACGAGCAGTACTTC | CASSGGFKRGLAKYEQYF
TRBJ1-2 | TRBV4-1 | NA | NA | TGCGCCAGCAGCGGAGAGACAGTCTATGGCTACACCTTC | CASSGETVYGYTF
TRBJ1-2 | TRBV28 | NA | NA | TGTGCCAGCAGTTTAAGTCAGATCTATGGCTACACCTTC | CASSLSQIYGYTF
TRBJ1-3 | TRBV5-1 | NA | TRBD1 | TGCGCCAGCAGCTCCGGACAGGGGATAGGAAACACCATATATTTT | CASSSGQGIGNTIYF
TRBJ2-1 | TRBV6-6 | NA | TRBD2 | TGTGCCAGCACCTACACGGGGGGGAGCTCCTACAATGAGCAGTTCTTC | CASTYTGGSSYNEQFF
TRBJ2-7 | TRBV7-2 | NA | NA | TGTGCCAGCAGCTCCCGATCCCCAACGACAGCGACCTACGAGCAGTACTTC | CASSSRSPTTATYEQYF
TRBJ2-2 | TRBV7-8 | few | NA | TGTGCCAGCAGCTTAGTGAGGTCTACGCGGACAGGGGAGCTGTTTTTT | CASSLVRSTRTGELFF
TRBJ2-7 | TRBV15 | NA | TRBD1 | TGTGCCACCAGCTGGGGACAGGGAACCTACGAGCAGTACTTC | CATSWGQGTYEQYF
TRBJ2-3 | TRBV7-6 | NA | TRBD2 | TGTGCCACCGCCCCCCATGAGCGGGGGCTGATCACAGATACGCAGTATTTT | CATAPHERGLITDTQYF
TRBJ1-1 | TRBV15 | NA | NA | TGTGCCACCAGCAGAGTAGACACTGAAGCTTTCTTT | CATSRVDTEAFF
TRBJ2-7 | TRBV6-5 | NA | NA | TGTGCCAGCAGTTACCTGAGCTCCTACGAGCAGTACTTC | CASSYLSSYEQYF
TRBJ2-7 | TRBV6-1 | NA | NA | TGTGCCAGCAGTGACTTACAGGGATCCTCCTACGAGCAGTACTTC | CASSDLQGSSYEQYF
TRBJ1-3 | TRBV2 | NA | NA | TGTGCCAGCTGGGAGGACCCCTTGGACACCATATATTTT | CASWEDPLDTIYF
TRBJ1-2 | TRBV5-1 | NA | NA | TGCGCCAGCAGGGGGGACACAGCTAACTATGGCTACACCTTC | CASRGDTANYGYTF
TRBJ1-6 | TRBV6-1 | NA | NA | TGTGCCAGCGCGTCCGAAAGGGGTCTTAATTCACCCCTCCACTTT | CASASERGLNSPLHF
TRBJ1-1 | TRBV10-3 | few | TRBD1 | TGTGCCATCAGGGAATCAACAGGGGGCTCTGAAGCTTTCTTT | CAIRESTGGSEAFF
TRBJ2-1 | TRBV11-2 | NA | TRBD2 | TGTGCCAGCAGCCCCGGGACTAGCGGGCCCCTCGAGCAGTTCTTC | CASSPGTSGPLEQFF
TRBJ2-1 | TRBV27 | NA | TRBD2 | TGTGCCAGCAGTCCATCCCCCGGGACTAGCGGGAGAGTGGAGCAGTTCTTC | CASSPSPGTSGRVEQFF
TRBJ2-6 | TRBV7-9 | NA | NA | TGTGCCAGCAGCTTCCACTCTGGGGCCAACGTCCTGACTTTC | CASSFHSGANVLTF